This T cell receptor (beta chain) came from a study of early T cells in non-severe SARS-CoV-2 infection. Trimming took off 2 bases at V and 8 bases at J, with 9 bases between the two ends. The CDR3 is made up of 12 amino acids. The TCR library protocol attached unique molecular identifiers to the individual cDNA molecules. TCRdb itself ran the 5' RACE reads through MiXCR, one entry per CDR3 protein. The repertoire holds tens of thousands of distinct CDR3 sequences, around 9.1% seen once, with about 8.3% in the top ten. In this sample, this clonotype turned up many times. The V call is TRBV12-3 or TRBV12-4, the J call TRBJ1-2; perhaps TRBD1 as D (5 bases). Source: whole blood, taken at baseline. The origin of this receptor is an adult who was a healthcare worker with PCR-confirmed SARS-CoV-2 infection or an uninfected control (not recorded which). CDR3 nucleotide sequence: TGTGCCAGCAGTTTAAACCGGGGGGGCTACACCTTC. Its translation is CASSLNRGGYTF.